This T cell receptor (beta chain) was sequenced during a study of T cell repertoires in cytomegalovirus infection. From the reads, TCRdb called clonotypes with MiXCR, one entry per CDR3 protein. The sample shows 500,000 to 600,000 distinct CDR3 sequences, 16% of them seen only once. At least ten counts were recorded for this clonotype. The V and J ends lost 6 bases and 6 bases respectively, with 11 bases between them. Per the germline V gene, CDR1 is LNHDA and CDR2 is SQIVND (reference sequence). The CDR3 has 12 amino acids. The chain couples TRBV19 to TRBJ1-1, with D unresolved. The sequence derives from a human donor in good health (CMV status not recorded). Some clones in this sample may be carry-over from other donors' samples. Sequences were obtained from CD8+ T cells from PBMCs. This CDR3 reads CASSVGSAEAFF. In nucleotides, the CDR3 is TGTGCCAGTAGCGTAGGGAGCGCTGAAGCTTTCTTT.